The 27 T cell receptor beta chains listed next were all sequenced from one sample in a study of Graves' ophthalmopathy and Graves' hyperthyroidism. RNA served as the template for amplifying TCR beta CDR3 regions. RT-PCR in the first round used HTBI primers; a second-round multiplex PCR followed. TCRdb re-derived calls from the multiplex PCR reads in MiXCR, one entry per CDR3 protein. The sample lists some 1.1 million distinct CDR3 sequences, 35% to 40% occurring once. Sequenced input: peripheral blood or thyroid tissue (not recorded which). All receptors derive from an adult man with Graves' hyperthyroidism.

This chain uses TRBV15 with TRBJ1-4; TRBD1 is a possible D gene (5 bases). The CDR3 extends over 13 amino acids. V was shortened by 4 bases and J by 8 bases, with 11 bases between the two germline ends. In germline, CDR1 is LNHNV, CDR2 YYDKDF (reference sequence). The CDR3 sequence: CATSKDSWEKLFF. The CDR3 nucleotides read TGTGCCACCAGCAAAGACAGTTGGGAAAAACTGTTTTTT.

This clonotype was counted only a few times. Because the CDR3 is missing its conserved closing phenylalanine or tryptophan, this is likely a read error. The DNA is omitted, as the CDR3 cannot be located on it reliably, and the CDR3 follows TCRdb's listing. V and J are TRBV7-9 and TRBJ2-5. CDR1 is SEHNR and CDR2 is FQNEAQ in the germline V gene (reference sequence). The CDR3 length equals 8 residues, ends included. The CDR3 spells CASSWVVA.

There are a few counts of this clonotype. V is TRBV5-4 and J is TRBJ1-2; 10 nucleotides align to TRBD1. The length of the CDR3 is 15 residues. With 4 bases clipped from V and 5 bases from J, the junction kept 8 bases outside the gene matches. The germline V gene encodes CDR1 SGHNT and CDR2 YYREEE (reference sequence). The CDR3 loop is CASSPGQGETYGYTF. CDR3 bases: TGTGCCAGCAGCCCAGGACAGGGGGAAACTTATGGCTACACCTTC.

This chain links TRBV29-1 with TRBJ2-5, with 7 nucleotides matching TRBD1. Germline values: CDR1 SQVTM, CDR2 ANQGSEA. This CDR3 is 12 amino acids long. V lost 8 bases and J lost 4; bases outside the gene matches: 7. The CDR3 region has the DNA TGCAGCCCGCGAACAGGGGCAGAGACCCAGTACTTC. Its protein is CSPRTGAETQYF.

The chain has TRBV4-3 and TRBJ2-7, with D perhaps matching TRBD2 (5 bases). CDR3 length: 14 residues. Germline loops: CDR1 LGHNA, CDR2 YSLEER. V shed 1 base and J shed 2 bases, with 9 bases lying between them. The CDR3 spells CASSQGLTTYEQYF. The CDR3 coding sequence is TGCGCCAGCAGCCAAGGGCTGACTACCTACGAGCAGTACTTC.

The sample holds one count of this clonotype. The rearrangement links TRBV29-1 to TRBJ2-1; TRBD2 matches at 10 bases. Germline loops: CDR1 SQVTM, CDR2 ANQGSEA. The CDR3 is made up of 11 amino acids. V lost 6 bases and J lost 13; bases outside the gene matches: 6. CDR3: CSVQAGGPQFF. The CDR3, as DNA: TGCAGCGTGCAAGCGGGAGGGCCTCAGTTCTTC.

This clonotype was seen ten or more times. Written as DNA, the CDR3 is TGTGCCAGCAGGGACAGGGGGCGCGGTCAGCCCCAGCATTTT. As protein: CASRDRGRGQPQHF. The chain carries TRBV14 and TRBJ1-5, with 11 positions matching TRBD1. Germline lookup yields CDR1 SGHDN and CDR2 FVKESK. CDR3 length: 14 amino acids. Trimming took 6 bases from V and 6 from J; bases not matched to a gene: 4. Variable domain in full (rest from reference TRBV14 and TRBJ1-5): EAGVTQFPSHSVIEKGQTVTLRCDPISGHDNLYWYRRVMGKEIKFLLHFVKESKQDESGMPNNRFLAERTGGTYSTLKVQPAELEDSGVYFCASRDRGRGQPQHFGDGTRLSIL.

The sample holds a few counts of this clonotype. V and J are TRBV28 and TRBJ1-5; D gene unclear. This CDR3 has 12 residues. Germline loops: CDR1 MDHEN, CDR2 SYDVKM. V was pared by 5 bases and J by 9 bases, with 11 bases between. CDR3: CASSPASRPQHF. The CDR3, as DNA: TGTGCCAGCAGTCCCGCCAGTAGGCCCCAGCATTTT.

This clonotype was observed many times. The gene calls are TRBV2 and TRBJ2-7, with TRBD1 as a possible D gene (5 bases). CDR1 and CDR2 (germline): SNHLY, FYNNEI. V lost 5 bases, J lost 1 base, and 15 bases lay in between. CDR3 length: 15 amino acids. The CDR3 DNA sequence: TGTGCCAGCAGTCCAGGGATTTTCCGGTCCTACGAGCAGTACTTC. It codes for CASSPGIFRSYEQYF. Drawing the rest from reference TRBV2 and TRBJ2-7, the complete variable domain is EPEVTQTPSHQVTQMGQEVILRCVPISNHLYFYWYRQILGQKVEFLVSFYNNEISEKSEIFDDQFSVERPDGSNFTLKIRSTKLEDSAMYFCASSPGIFRSYEQYFGPGTRLTVT.

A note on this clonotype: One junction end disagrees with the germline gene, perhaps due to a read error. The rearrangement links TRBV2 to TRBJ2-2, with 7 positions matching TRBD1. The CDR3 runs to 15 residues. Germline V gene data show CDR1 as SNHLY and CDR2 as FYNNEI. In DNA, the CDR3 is TGTGCCAGCAGTAAGACAGGGCCAGACACCGGGGAGCTGTCTTGG. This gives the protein CASSKTGPDTGELSW.

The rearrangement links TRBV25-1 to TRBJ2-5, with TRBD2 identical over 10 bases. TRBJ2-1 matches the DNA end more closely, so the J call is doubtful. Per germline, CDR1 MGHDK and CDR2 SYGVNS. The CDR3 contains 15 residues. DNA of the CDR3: TGTGCCAGCAGTGGATTTGGGCTAGCGGGAGCCGCGCAGTTCTTC. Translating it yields CASSGFGLAGAAQFF.

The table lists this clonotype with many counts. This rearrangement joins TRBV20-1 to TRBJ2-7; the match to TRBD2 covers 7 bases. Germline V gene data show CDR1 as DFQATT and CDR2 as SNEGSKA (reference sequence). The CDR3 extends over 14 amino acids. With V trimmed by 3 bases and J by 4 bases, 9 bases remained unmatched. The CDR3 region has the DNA TGCAGTGCTAGCGGTCTCACGGGGGGATACGAGCAGTACTTC. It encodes CSASGLTGGYEQYF.

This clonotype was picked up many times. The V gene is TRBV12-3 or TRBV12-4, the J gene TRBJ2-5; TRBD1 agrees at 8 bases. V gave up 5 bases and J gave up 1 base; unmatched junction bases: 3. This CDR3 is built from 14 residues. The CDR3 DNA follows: TGTGCCAGCAGTACCGGGACAGGCCAAGAGACCCAGTACTTC. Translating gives CASSTGTGQETQYF.

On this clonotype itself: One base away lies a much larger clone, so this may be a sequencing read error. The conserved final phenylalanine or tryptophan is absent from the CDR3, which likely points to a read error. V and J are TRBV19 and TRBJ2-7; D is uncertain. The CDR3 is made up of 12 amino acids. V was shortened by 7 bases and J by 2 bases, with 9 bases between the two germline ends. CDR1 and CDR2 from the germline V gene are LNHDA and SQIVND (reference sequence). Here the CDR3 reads CASKGRTYEQYL. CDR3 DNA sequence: TGTGCCAGTAAGGGCAGAACCTACGAGCAGTACCTC.

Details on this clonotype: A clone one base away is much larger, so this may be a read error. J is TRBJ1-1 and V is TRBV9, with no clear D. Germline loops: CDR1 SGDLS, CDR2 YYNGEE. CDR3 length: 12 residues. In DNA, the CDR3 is TGTGCCAGCAGCTTATCCTTGGCTGAAGCTCTCTTT. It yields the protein CASSLSLAEALF. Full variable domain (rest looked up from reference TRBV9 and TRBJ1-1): DSGVTQTPKHLITATGQRVTLRCSPRSGDLSVYWYQQSLDQGLQFLIQYYNGEERAKGNILERFSAQQFPDLHSELNLSSLELGDSALYFCASSLSLAEALFGQGTRLTVV.

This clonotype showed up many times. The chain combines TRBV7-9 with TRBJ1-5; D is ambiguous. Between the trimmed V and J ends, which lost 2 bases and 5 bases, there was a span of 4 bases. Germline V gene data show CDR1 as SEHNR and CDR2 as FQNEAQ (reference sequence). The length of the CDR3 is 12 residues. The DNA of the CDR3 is TGTGCCAGCAGCTTATCATATCAGCCCCAGCATTTT. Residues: CASSLSYQPQHF.

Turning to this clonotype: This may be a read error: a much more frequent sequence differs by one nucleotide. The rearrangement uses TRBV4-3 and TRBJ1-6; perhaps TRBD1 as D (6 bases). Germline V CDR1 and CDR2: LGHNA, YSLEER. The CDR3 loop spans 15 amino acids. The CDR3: CASGQEIQGGSPLHF. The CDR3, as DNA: TGCGCCAGCGGCCAAGAAATACAGGGTGGATCACCCCTCCACTTT.

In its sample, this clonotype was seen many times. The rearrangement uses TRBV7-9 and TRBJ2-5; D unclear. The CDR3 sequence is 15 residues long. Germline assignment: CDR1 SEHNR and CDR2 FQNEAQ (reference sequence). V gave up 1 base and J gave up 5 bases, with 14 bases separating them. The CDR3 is CASSLVSPGRETQYF. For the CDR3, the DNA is TGTGCCAGCAGCTTAGTTAGCCCCGGTAGGGAGACCCAGTACTTC. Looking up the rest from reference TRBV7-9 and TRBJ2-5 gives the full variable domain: DTGVSQNPRHKITKRGQNVTFRCDPISEHNRLYWYRQTLGQGPEFLTYFQNEAQLEKSRLLSDRFSAERPKGSFSTLEIQRTEQGDSAMYLCASSLVSPGRETQYFGPGTRLLVL.

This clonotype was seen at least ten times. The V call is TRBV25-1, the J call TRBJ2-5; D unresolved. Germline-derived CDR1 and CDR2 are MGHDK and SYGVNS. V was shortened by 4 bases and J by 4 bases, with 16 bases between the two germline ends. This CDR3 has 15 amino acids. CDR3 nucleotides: TGTGCCAGCAGTGCCCCGGCAGGAGTAGGAGAGACCCAGTACTTC. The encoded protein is CASSAPAGVGETQYF. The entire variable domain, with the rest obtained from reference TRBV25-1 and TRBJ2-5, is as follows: EADIYQTPRYLVIGTGKKITLECSQTMGHDKMYWYQQDPGMELHLIHYSYGVNSTEKGDLSSESTVSRIRTEHFPLTLESARPSHTSQYLCASSAPAGVGETQYFGPGTRLLVL.

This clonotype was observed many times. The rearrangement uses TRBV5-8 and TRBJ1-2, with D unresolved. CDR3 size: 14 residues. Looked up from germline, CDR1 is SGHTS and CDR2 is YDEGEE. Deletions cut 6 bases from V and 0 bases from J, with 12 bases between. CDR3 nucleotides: TGTGCCAGCAACGAGGGCACAGCTAACTATGGCTACACCTTC. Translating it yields CASNEGTANYGYTF.

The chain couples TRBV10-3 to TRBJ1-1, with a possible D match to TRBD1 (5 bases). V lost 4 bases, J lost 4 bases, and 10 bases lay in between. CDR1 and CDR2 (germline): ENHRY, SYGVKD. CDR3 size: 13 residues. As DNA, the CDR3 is TGTGCCATCAGTGGGTGGGGGTTCACTGAAGCTTTCTTT. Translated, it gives CAISGWGFTEAFF.

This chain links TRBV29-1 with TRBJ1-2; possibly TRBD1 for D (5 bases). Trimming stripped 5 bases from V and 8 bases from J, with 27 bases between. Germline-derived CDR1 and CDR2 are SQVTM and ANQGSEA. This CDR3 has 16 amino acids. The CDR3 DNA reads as TGCAGCGTTAAATACCGCCGAGGGGCAGGGCGGAACGGCTACACCTTC. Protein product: CSVKYRRGAGRNGYTF.

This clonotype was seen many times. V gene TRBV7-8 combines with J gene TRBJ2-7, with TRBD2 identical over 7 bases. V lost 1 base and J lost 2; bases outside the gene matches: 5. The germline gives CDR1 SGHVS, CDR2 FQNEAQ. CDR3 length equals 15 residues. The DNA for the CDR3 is TGTGCCAGCAGCTTAGGGGGAGGGCCCACCTACGAGCAGTACTTC. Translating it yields CASSLGGGPTYEQYF.

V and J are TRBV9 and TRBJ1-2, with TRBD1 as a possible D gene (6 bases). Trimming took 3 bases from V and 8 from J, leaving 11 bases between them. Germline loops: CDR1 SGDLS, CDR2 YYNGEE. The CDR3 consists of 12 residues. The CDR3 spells CASSEGGQGYTF. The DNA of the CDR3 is TGTGCCAGCAGCGAGGGAGGACAGGGCTACACCTTC. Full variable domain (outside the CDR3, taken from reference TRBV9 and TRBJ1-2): DSGVTQTPKHLITATGQRVTLRCSPRSGDLSVYWYQQSLDQGLQFLIQYYNGEERAKGNILERFSAQQFPDLHSELNLSSLELGDSALYFCASSEGGQGYTFGSGTRLTVV.

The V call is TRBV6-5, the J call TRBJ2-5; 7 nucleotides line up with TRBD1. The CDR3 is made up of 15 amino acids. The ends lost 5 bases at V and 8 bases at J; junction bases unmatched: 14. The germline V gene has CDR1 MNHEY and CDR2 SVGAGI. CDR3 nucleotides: TGTGCCAGCAGTCTACAGGGGCTAGACGGAAACACCCAGTACTTC. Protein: CASSLQGLDGNTQYF.

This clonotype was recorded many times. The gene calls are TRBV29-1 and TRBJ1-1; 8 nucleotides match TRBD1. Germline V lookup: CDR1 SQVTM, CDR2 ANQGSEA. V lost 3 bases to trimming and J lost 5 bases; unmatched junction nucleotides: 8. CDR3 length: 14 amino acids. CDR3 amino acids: CSVEKGQGLTEAFF. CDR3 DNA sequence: TGCAGCGTTGAGAAAGGACAGGGTCTTACTGAAGCTTTCTTT.

CDR3 amino acids: CASSLVQGLPYEQYF. CDR3 coding DNA: TGTGCCAGCAGCTTAGTGCAGGGGCTTCCCTACGAGCAGTACTTC. The rearrangement joins TRBV7-2 to TRBJ2-7; tentatively, D is TRBD1 (6 bases). Germline-derived CDR1 and CDR2 are SGHTA and FQGNSA. V gave up 1 base and J gave up 2 bases, with 12 bases separating them. The CDR3 sequence is 15 residues long.